This T cell receptor (beta chain) was recorded in a study of chemoradiotherapy in HPV16-positive cancers. Profiling relied on immunoSEQ multiplex PCR, and the TCRdb table lists in-frame clones only, not all of them. The sample lists 8,500 to 9,000 clones; over 65% were seen once. This CDR3 spans 15 amino acids. Germline values: CDR1 MNHEY, CDR2 SMNVEV (reference sequence). The ends lost 2 bases at V and 2 bases at J; junction bases unmatched: 6. This TCR was recovered from a human donor with HPV-associated anogenital cancer. The material was obtained from a patient who underwent chemoradiotherapy. The rearrangement uses TRBV27 and TRBJ2-7, with 7 bases lining up with TRBD2. CDR3 protein: CASSLDAGDPYEQYF. The CDR3 DNA sequence: TGTGCCAGCAGTTTAGACGCGGGAGACCCCTACGAGCAGTACTTC.